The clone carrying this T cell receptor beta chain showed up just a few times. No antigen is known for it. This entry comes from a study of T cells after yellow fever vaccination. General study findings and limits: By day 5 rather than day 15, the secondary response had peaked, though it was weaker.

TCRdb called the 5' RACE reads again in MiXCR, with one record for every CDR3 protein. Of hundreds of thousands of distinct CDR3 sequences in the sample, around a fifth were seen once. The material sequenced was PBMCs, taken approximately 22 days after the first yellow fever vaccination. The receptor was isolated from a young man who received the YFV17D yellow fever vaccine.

The DNA for the CDR3 is TGCAGTGCTAGAGCAAACTTCCAGGGCCTGGGGACGTTCAACGAGCAGTACTTC. It is translated as CSARANFQGLGTFNEQYF. This sequence joins TRBV20-1 and TRBJ2-7; D is tentatively TRBD1 or TRBD2 (5 bases each). This CDR3 spans 18 amino acids. V was cut by 1 base and J by 5 bases, with 27 bases left in between. Germline CDR1 is DFQATT and CDR2 is SNEGSKA (reference sequence).